This T cell receptor (beta chain) was captured in a study of blood T cell repertoires in COVID-19. About the study: Samples taken during acute and convalescent COVID-19 were collected in the United States, Italy and Spain.

CDR3 length: 15 residues. Germline V gene lookup returns CDR1 KGHSH and CDR2 LQKENI. The V end lost 3 bases, the J end lost 2 bases, and 12 bases lay between the germline ends. Source study methods: Quantification of nucleated cells was approximated via reference gene primer amplification. Generated by immunoSEQ multiplex PCR, the TCRdb table keeps only in-frame clones and is missing some. The D gene and trimming were derived from the DNA, and the V and J assignments and clone size from that table. Seen here are 240,000 or so clones, approximately 80% observed once, and the top ten hold around 9.6%. V usage is TRBV18 and J usage is TRBJ2-3, with a weak D call TRBD1 (6 bases). The receptor's source is a woman aged 80 or over with acute or convalescent COVID-19. The sample was peripheral blood. CDR3 residues: CASSPGQGTTDTQYF. CDR3 coding DNA: TGTGCCAGCTCACCGGGGCAGGGGACCACAGATACGCAGTATTTT.